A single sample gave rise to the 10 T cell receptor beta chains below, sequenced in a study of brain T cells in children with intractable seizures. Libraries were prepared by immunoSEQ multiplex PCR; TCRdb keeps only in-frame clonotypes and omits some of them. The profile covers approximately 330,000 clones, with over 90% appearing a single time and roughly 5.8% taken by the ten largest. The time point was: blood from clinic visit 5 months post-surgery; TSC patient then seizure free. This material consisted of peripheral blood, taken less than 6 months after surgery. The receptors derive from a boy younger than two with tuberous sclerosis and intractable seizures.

The CDR3 loop is CASSYGRGTDTQYF. CDR3 DNA sequence: TGTGCCAGCAGTTACGGCAGGGGGACCGATACGCAGTATTTT. This chain joins TRBV6-5 and TRBJ2-3, with 7 bases identical to TRBD1. V was pared by 2 bases and J by 6 bases, with 5 bases of the junction left unmatched. CDR3 size: 14 residues. Per germline, CDR1 MNHEY and CDR2 SVGAGI.

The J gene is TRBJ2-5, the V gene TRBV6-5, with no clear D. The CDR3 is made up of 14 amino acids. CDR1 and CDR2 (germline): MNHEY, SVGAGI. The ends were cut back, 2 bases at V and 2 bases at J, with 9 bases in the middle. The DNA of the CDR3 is TGTGCCAGCAGTTACCTAGGGCTGCAAGAGACCCAGTACTTC. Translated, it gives CASSYLGLQETQYF.

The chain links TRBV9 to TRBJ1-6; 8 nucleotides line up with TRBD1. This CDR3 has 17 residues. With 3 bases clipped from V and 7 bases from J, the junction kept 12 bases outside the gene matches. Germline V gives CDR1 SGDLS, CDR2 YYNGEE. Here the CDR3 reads CASSADAGQARNSPLHF. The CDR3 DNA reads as TGTGCCAGCAGCGCCGACGCGGGACAGGCTCGGAATTCACCCCTCCACTTT.

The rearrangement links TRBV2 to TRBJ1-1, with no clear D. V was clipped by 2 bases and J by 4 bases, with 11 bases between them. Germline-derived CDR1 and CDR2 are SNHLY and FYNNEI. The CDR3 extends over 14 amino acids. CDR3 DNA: TGTGCCAGCAGTGAACTTAATCAGAGCACTGAAGCTTTCTTT. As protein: CASSELNQSTEAFF. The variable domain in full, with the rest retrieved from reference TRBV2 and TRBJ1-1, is EPEVTQTPSHQVTQMGQEVILRCVPISNHLYFYWYRQILGQKVEFLVSFYNNEISEKSEIFDDQFSVERPDGSNFTLKIRSTKLEDSAMYFCASSELNQSTEAFFGQGTRLTVV.

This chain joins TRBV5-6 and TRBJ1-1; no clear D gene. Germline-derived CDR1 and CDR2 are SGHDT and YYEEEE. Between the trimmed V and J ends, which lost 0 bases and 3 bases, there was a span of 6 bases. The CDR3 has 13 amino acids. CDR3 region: CASSLASHTEAFF. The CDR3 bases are TGTGCCAGCAGCTTGGCTTCCCACACTGAAGCTTTCTTT.

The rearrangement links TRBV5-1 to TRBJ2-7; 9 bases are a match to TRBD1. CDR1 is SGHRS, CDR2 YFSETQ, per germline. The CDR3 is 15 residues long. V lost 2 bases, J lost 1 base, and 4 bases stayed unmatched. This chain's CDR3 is CASSFGTGSSYEQYF. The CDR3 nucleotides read TGCGCCAGCAGCTTCGGGACAGGGTCATCCTACGAGCAGTACTTC.

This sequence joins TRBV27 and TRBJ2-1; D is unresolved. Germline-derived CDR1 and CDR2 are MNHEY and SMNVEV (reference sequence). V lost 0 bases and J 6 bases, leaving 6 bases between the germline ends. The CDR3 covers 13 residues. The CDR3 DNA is TGTGCCAGCAGTTTATCGACAATCAATGAGCAGTTCTTC. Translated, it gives CASSLSTINEQFF.

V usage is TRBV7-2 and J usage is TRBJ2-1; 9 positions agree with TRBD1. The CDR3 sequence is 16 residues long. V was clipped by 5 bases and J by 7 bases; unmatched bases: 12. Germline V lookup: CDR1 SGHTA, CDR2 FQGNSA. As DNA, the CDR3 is TGTGCCAGCAGCAAAAGACCTTGGGACAGGGATAATGAGCAGTTCTTC. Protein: CASSKRPWDRDNEQFF.

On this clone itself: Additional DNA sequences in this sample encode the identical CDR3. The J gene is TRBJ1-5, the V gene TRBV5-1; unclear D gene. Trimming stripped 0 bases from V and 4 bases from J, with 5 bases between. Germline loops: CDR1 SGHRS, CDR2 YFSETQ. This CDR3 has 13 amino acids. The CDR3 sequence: CASSLGQNQPQHF. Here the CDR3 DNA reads TGCGCCAGCAGCTTGGGACAAAATCAGCCCCAGCATTTT.

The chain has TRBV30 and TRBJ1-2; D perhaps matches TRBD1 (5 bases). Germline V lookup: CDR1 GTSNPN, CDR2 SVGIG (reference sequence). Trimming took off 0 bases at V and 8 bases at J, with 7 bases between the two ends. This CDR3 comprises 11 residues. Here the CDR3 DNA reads TGTGCCTGGAGTGTGACAGTGGGCTACACCTTC. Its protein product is CAWSVTVGYTF.